One and the same sample provided the 29 T cell receptor beta chains below, sequenced in a study of patients and donors after allogeneic stem cell transplantation (dated by TCRdb to 2019 to 2021). Library prep was done by RT-PCR. TCRdb lists the instrument as NextSeq 550. The raw public data were reprocessed by TCRdb itself: fastp quality trimming at Q25, MiXCR clonotype calling, in-frame beta chains only. Every CDR3 protein is listed once, alongside the most common genes and DNA of its rows. The sample contains fewer than 200,000 distinct CDR3 sequences, approximately 31% of them found a single time. Around 3.3% of the sample comes from the top ten. Sequencing was performed on blood, either unsorted or a sorted T cell fraction (not recorded which). The source of these receptors is a human donor who was either an allogeneic HSCT recipient or a stem cell or donor lymphocyte infusion donor (not recorded which). It is not recorded whose cells these are; they may come from a transplant donor.

This clonotype has a handful of counts. The gene calls are TRBV7-9 and TRBJ2-7; 7 bases agree with TRBD2. This CDR3 is 12 amino acids long. Trimming cost V 1 base and J 7 bases; bases outside gene matches: 1. Germline loops: CDR1 SEHNR, CDR2 FQNEAQ (reference sequence). This CDR3 reads CASSLVGREQYF. The CDR3 nucleotides are TGTGCCAGCAGCTTAGTCGGGAGGGAGCAGTACTTC. Using reference TRBV7-9 and TRBJ2-7 for the parts outside the CDR3, the full variable domain is DTGVSQNPRHKITKRGQNVTFRCDPISEHNRLYWYRQTLGQGPEFLTYFQNEAQLEKSRLLSDRFSAERPKGSFSTLEIQRTEQGDSAMYLCASSLVGREQYFGPGTRLTVT.

This chain links TRBV6-2 or TRBV6-3 with TRBJ2-2; D is ambiguous. V was clipped by 4 bases and J by 2 bases, with 11 bases between them. In germline, CDR1 is MNHEY, CDR2 SVGEGT. The CDR3 covers 15 residues. The CDR3 sequence: CASSSWLTNTGELFF. The CDR3 DNA reads as TGTGCCAGCAGTTCCTGGCTCACCAACACCGGGGAGCTGTTTTTT.

Only a few counts were recorded for this clonotype. J is TRBJ2-5 and V is TRBV2, with TRBD1 as a possible D gene (6 bases). Germline assignment: CDR1 SNHLY and CDR2 FYNNEI. The CDR3 runs 13 residues. Trimming pared 3 bases from V and 2 bases from J, leaving 7 bases between. The DNA of the CDR3 is TGTGCCAGCAGTGAGGACAGTCAAGAGACCCAGTACTTC. This sequence encodes CASSEDSQETQYF.

The chain is built from TRBV12-3 or TRBV12-4 and TRBJ2-7; 9 bases are shared with TRBD1. Losses at the gene ends were 4 bases for V and 5 bases for J; bases not matched to a gene: 3. CDR3 size: 13 residues. As DNA, the CDR3 is TGTGCCAGCAGTTCGGACAGGGGAGACGAGCAGTACTTC. This sequence encodes CASSSDRGDEQYF.

The chain employs TRBV5-6 and TRBJ2-7; D possibly corresponds to TRBD2 (6 bases). V was clipped by 0 bases and J by 5 bases, with 12 bases between them. There are 14 residues in the CDR3. CDR1 is SGHDT, CDR2 YYEEEE, per germline. The CDR3 protein is CASSLAQGLNEQYF. The CDR3 DNA is TGTGCCAGCAGCTTGGCTCAGGGACTCAACGAGCAGTACTTC.

The chain uses TRBV29-1 and TRBJ2-7; D remains unclear. Germline values: CDR1 SQVTM, CDR2 ANQGSEA. There are 17 residues in the CDR3. V shed 2 bases and J shed 0 bases, with 20 bases lying between them. The CDR3 DNA sequence: TGCAGCGTTGAAAGGGCCCTCTCAACTTATTTCTCCTACGAGCAGTACTTC. It codes for CSVERALSTYFSYEQYF.

This clonotype has just a few counts. The chain has TRBV20-1 and TRBJ1-1; a possible D gene is TRBD1 (6 bases). The CDR3 runs to 12 residues. Germline assignment: CDR1 DFQATT and CDR2 SNEGSKA (reference sequence). V lost 5 bases, J lost 1 base, and 8 bases lay in between. The DNA for the CDR3 is TGCAGTGCTTCACAGGGGAACACTGAAGCTTTCTTT. It encodes CSASQGNTEAFF.

This clonotype has only a few counts. The gene calls are TRBV7-9 and TRBJ1-1, with D uncertain. Per the germline V gene, CDR1 is SEHNR and CDR2 is FQNEAQ (reference sequence). Trimming shortened V by 5 bases and J by 7 bases, and 11 bases separated the two germline ends. This CDR3 is 12 amino acids long. The CDR3 spells CASSPPWSEAFF. The DNA of the CDR3 is TGTGCCAGCAGCCCCCCTTGGAGTGAAGCTTTCTTT.

The sample holds a few counts of this clonotype. The V and J genes are TRBV6-5 and TRBJ2-1; 12 bases match TRBD2. In germline, CDR1 is MNHEY, CDR2 SVGAGI. V lost 4 bases to trimming and J lost 1 base; unmatched junction nucleotides: 5. This CDR3 has 17 amino acids. The CDR3 loop reads CASSFSGLAGSYNEQFF. For the CDR3, the DNA is TGTGCCAGCAGTTTCTCGGGACTAGCGGGTTCCTACAATGAGCAGTTCTTC.

The sample holds many counts of this clonotype. The chain joins TRBV30 to TRBJ1-3; D gene ambiguous. Germline values: CDR1 GTSNPN, CDR2 SVGIG (reference sequence). The CDR3 covers 13 residues. Trimming removed 3 bases from V and 2 bases from J, with 8 bases in between. The CDR3 DNA is TGTGCCTGGAGCCGGGGAACTGGAAACACCATATATTTT. Translation gives CAWSRGTGNTIYF.

The chain recombines TRBV6-5 with TRBJ2-3; maybe TRBD2 (6 bases). The V gene lost 7 bases and the J gene lost 4 bases, with 15 bases spanning the gap. CDR1 and CDR2 from the germline V gene are MNHEY and SVGAGI. The CDR3 is 14 residues long. CDR3 residues: CASTNRGSPDTQYF. The CDR3 nucleotides are TGTGCCAGCACCAACCGGGGGAGCCCAGATACGCAGTATTTT.

The genes are TRBV21-1 and TRBJ1-2. TRBV21-1 is a listed pseudogene. The CDR3 runs 14 residues. CDR3 sequence: CASSKAYTNYGYTF. In DNA form, the CDR3 reads TGTGCCAGCAGCAAAGCGTACACCAACTATGGCTACACCTTC.

The gene calls are TRBV29-1 and TRBJ1-2, with D maybe TRBD1 (6 bases). Germline V gives CDR1 SQVTM, CDR2 ANQGSEA. Trimming cost V 3 bases and J 5 bases, with 16 bases left between them. This CDR3 comprises 14 residues. The CDR3 sequence: CSVEGFNRAYGYTF. The CDR3 DNA sequence: TGCAGCGTTGAGGGGTTTAACAGGGCGTATGGCTACACCTTC.

For the CDR3, the DNA is TGTGCCAGCTCAAGACTTAGTACCTTAGGCACAGATACGCAGTATTTT. Protein: CASSRLSTLGTDTQYF. J is TRBJ2-3 and V is TRBV19; no firm D call. The CDR3 has 16 amino acids. CDR1 is LNHDA and CDR2 is SQIVND in the germline V gene (reference sequence). Between the trimmed V and J ends, which lost 9 bases and 1 base, there was a span of 20 bases. Full variable domain (missing parts from reference TRBV19 and TRBJ2-3): DGGITQSPKYLFRKEGQNVTLSCEQNLNHDAMYWYRQDPGQGLRLIYYSQIVNDFQKGDIAEGYSVSREKKESFPLTVTSAQKNPTAFYLCASSRLSTLGTDTQYFGPGTRLTVL.

This chain connects TRBV30 to TRBJ2-7; perhaps D is TRBD1 or TRBD2 (6 bases each). The CDR3 consists of 13 residues. The V end lost 7 bases, the J end lost 3 bases, and 16 bases lay between the germline ends. Germline CDR1 and CDR2: GTSNPN and SVGIG (reference sequence). CDR3 region: CASTGRHYYEQYF. In nucleotides, the CDR3 is TGTGCCTCAACAGGGAGGCACTACTACGAGCAGTACTTC.

A few counts support this clonotype. The rearrangement links TRBV3-1 to TRBJ1-5; D ambiguous. CDR3 length: 14 amino acids. Trimming pared 6 bases from V and 5 bases from J, leaving 14 bases between. Germline V gene sequence: CDR1 LGHDT, CDR2 YNNKEL (reference sequence). The CDR3 nucleotides are TGTGCCAGCAGTTCGGGGAGTTTCTATCAGCCCCAGCATTTT. Amino acid sequence: CASSSGSFYQPQHF.

The chain carries TRBV4-2 and TRBJ2-7; D possibly corresponds to TRBD1 (6 bases). Germline V CDR1 and CDR2: LGHNA, YNFKEQ. Trimming took off 1 base at V and 0 bases at J, with 13 bases between the two ends. The CDR3 is 16 residues long. The CDR3 DNA sequence: TGTGCCAGCAGCCAAGTTTCTCCGGACAGCTCCTACGAGCAGTACTTC. Amino acid sequence: CASSQVSPDSSYEQYF.

V and J are TRBV29-1 and TRBJ2-7, with D perhaps TRBD1 (6 bases). Trimming stripped 2 bases from V and 4 bases from J, with 12 bases between. CDR1 is SQVTM and CDR2 is ANQGSEA in the germline V gene. The CDR3 has 13 amino acids. CDR3 loop: CSVELGHRYEQYF. The DNA of the CDR3 is TGCAGCGTTGAACTGGGACACCGTTACGAGCAGTACTTC.

The rearrangement links TRBV12-3 or TRBV12-4 to TRBJ2-3; TRBD1 might be the D (5 bases). Trimming pared 7 bases from V and 1 base from J, leaving 12 bases between. The CDR3 is made up of 14 amino acids. The CDR3 loop reads CASKGYKGTDTQYF. Here the CDR3 DNA reads TGTGCCAGCAAGGGGTATAAAGGCACAGATACGCAGTATTTT.

As to this clonotype: The conserved closing phenylalanine or tryptophan is absent in this CDR3, likely reflecting a read error. V is TRBV5-1 and J is TRBJ1-4; 9 nucleotides align to TRBD1. This CDR3 spans 14 amino acids. Trimming cost V 3 bases and J 8 bases; bases outside gene matches: 5. In germline, CDR1 is SGHRS, CDR2 YFSETQ. This chain's CDR3 is CASSSQGAREKLFL. CDR3 nucleotide sequence: TGCGCCAGCAGCTCACAGGGGGCGAGAGAAAAACTGTTTTTG.

This clonotype was seen many times. The V and J genes are TRBV20-1 and TRBJ1-2, with D possibly being TRBD1 (5 bases). There are 12 residues in the CDR3. Germline lookup yields CDR1 DFQATT and CDR2 SNEGSKA (reference sequence). V was cut by 2 bases and J by 7 bases, with 11 bases left in between. The DNA for the CDR3 is TGCAGTGCTAGAAGCGGGACTGGTGGCTACACCTTC. This gives the protein CSARSGTGGYTF.

The chain combines TRBV5-4 with TRBJ1-1, with TRBD1 as a possible D gene (5 bases). Trimming took off 4 bases at V and 4 bases at J, with 17 bases between the two ends. Germline V gene sequence: CDR1 SGHNT, CDR2 YYREEE (reference sequence). The CDR3 spans 15 residues. The CDR3 DNA follows: TGTGCCAGCAGCCCGGGCGGGGTGGGGGGCACTGAAGCTTTCTTT. This translates into CASSPGGVGGTEAFF. The full variable domain, rest sourced from reference TRBV5-4 and TRBJ1-1, is ETGVTQSPTHLIKTRGQQVTLRCSSQSGHNTVSWYQQALGQGPQFIFQYYREEENGRGNFPPRFSGLQFPNYSSELNVNALELDDSALYLCASSPGGVGGTEAFFGQGTRLTVV.

This chain connects TRBV27 to TRBJ2-7, with 7 bases matching TRBD2. The CDR3 is 14 amino acids. Trimming cost V 5 bases and J 1 base; bases outside gene matches: 5. CDR1 and CDR2 from the germline V gene are MNHEY and SMNVEV (reference sequence). In DNA form, the CDR3 reads TGTGCCAGCAGTCCCGGGAGGTCTTCCTACGAGCAGTACTTC. Its translation: CASSPGRSSYEQYF.

The V call is TRBV12-3 or TRBV12-4, the J call TRBJ2-1; 11 bases map to TRBD2. Trimming at V came to 4 bases and at J to 7 bases, leaving 12 bases not matched to a gene. The CDR3 is 17 residues long. For the CDR3, the DNA is TGTGCCAGCAGTTATAGCGGGAGGGGAACGGGCCAAAATGAGCAGTTCTTC. This codes for CASSYSGRGTGQNEQFF.

The genes are TRBV28 and TRBJ1-2; possibly TRBD1 for D (5 bases). CDR1 is MDHEN and CDR2 is SYDVKM in the germline V gene. The CDR3 runs 14 residues. Trimming shortened V by 5 bases and J by 6 bases, and 16 bases separated the two germline ends. CDR3 sequence (DNA): TGTGCCAGCAGTAGGGGCAGAAGAAGCAATGGCTACACCTTC. Translation: CASSRGRRSNGYTF.

This clonotype showed up just a few times. The chain is built from TRBV29-1 and TRBJ2-5, with no clear D. The V gene lost 8 bases and the J gene lost 5 bases, with 15 bases spanning the gap. This CDR3 is built from 12 residues. CDR1 is SQVTM and CDR2 is ANQGSEA in the germline V gene. The CDR3 here is CSLGWGGETQYF. DNA for the CDR3: TGCAGCCTCGGGTGGGGTGGGGAGACCCAGTACTTC.

The rearrangement joins TRBV13 to TRBJ2-3, with unresolved D. This CDR3 is 13 amino acids long. Germline assignment: CDR1 PRHDT and CDR2 FYEKMQ (reference sequence). Deletions cut 1 base from V and 6 bases from J, with 8 bases between. The CDR3 here is CASSLDLGDTQYF. The CDR3 DNA is TGTGCCAGCAGCTTAGACCTGGGCGATACGCAGTATTTT.

This chain connects TRBV5-1 to TRBJ2-7; 8 nucleotides agree with TRBD1. This CDR3 is built from 14 residues. V gave up 4 bases and J gave up 2 bases; unmatched junction bases: 5. The germline V gene has CDR1 SGHRS and CDR2 YFSETQ. The CDR3, as DNA: TGCGCCAGCAGCATCGGACAGGGTGCCTACGAGCAGTACTTC. This sequence encodes CASSIGQGAYEQYF.

The V and J genes are TRBV29-1 and TRBJ2-3, with 9 bases aligning to TRBD2. Germline values: CDR1 SQVTM, CDR2 ANQGSEA. J gave up 5 bases and V 0 bases, and 12 bases lay outside the gene matches. There are 17 residues in the CDR3. The CDR3 loop is CSVEDPGGSGSVDTQYF. CDR3 DNA: TGCAGCGTTGAAGATCCCGGGGGTAGCGGGAGTGTAGATACGCAGTATTTT.